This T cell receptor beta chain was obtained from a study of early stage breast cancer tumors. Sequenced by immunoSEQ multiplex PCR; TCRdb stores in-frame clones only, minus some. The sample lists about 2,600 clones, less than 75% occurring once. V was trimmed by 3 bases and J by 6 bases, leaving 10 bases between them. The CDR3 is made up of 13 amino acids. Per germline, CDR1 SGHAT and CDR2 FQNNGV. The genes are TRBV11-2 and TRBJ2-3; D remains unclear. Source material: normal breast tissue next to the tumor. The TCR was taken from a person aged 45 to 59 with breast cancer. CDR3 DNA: TGTGCCAGCAGCTTCGACCCGCGGGATACGCAGTATTTT. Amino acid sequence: CASSFDPRDTQYF.